This TCR beta chain comes out of a study of blood T cells in healthy people across ages. This CDR3 is 13 amino acids long. The germline V and J ends were trimmed by 6 bases and 3 bases, with 12 bases remaining between them. Germline V gives CDR1 MNHNS, CDR2 SASEGT. Primers used in a second PCR of about 6 to 11 cycles were a sample-barcoded 5' primer and a J-beta primer mix. TCRdb itself ran the 5' RACE reads through MiXCR, one entry per CDR3 protein. The data contain over 1,200,000 distinct CDR3 sequences, approximately 60% of them singletons. The sequenced sample was blood. The chain couples TRBV6-1 to TRBJ2-7, with D uncertain. The origin of this receptor is a young man in good health. DNA for the CDR3: TGTGCCAGCAGCCCGTCGGGCGTCTACGAGCAGTACTTC. Its translation is CASSPSGVYEQYF.